These 9 T cell receptor beta chains were all obtained from the same sample, sequenced in a study of T cells in Graves' hyperthyroidism and ophthalmopathy. The TCR beta CDR3 regions underwent amplification using RNA transcripts as the source. The TCR CDR3 was amplified in a first-round RT-PCR using the HTBI primer set. TCRdb reprocessed the multiplex PCR reads via MiXCR and lists one record per CDR3 protein. The data show hundreds of thousands of distinct CDR3 sequences, around 40% seen once. Sample: blood. The receptors were gathered from a woman aged 40-49 years with Graves' hyperthyroidism.

V and J are TRBV29-1 and TRBJ2-6; a weak D match, TRBD2 (5 bases). V was shortened by 6 bases and J by 0 bases, with 12 bases between the two germline ends. Per germline, CDR1 SQVTM and CDR2 ANQGSEA. The CDR3 runs to 15 residues. The CDR3 coding sequence is TGCAGCGTGCAACTAGAGGGCTCTGGGGCCAACGTCCTGACTTTC. Protein product: CSVQLEGSGANVLTF.

CDR3 loop: CASSPSNLQPQHF. CDR3 bases: TGTGCCAGCAGCCCAAGCAATTTGCAGCCCCAGCATTTT. The chain combines TRBV12-3 or TRBV12-4 with TRBJ1-5; no clear D. V was trimmed by 6 bases and J by 7 bases, leaving 13 bases between them. This CDR3 is 13 amino acids long.

The rearrangement uses TRBV9 and TRBJ1-1; perhaps TRBD1 as D (6 bases). Germline V gene lookup returns CDR1 SGDLS and CDR2 YYNGEE. The V gene lost 4 bases and the J gene lost 4 bases, with 17 bases spanning the gap. The CDR3 sequence is 15 residues long. As DNA, the CDR3 is TGTGCCAGCAGCTCCGACGGGGGGGGGCGCACTGAAGCTTTCTTT. Residues: CASSSDGGGRTEAFF.

This clonotype was observed many times. The rearrangement joins TRBV7-9 to TRBJ1-1; D perhaps matches TRBD1 (6 bases). CDR1 and CDR2 (germline): SEHNR, FQNEAQ (reference sequence). V was pared by 6 bases and J by 7 bases, with 15 bases between. The CDR3 contains 13 residues. CDR3 residues: CASSKKTGVEAFF. The CDR3 DNA is TGTGCCAGCAGTAAAAAGACAGGAGTTGAAGCTTTCTTT.

This clonotype appeared a few times. The chain links TRBV5-1 to TRBJ1-2; maybe TRBD1 (5 bases). Germline CDR1 reads SGHRS; CDR2 reads YFSETQ. The CDR3 is 14 amino acids. The V end lost 4 bases, the J end lost 8 bases, and 18 bases lay between the germline ends. The CDR3 region is CASSPPGDHWGYTF. The CDR3 region has the DNA TGCGCCAGCAGCCCCCCCGGGGACCATTGGGGCTACACCTTC. The whole variable domain, filled in from reference TRBV5-1 and TRBJ1-2, reads KAGVTQTPRYLIKTRGQQVTLSCSPISGHRSVSWYQQTPGQGLQFLFEYFSETQRNKGNFPGRFSGRQFSNSRSEMNVSTLELGDSALYLCASSPPGDHWGYTFGSGTRLTVV.

This clonotype has just a few counts. The chain has TRBV20-1 and TRBJ2-7; possibly TRBD1 or TRBD2 for D (5 bases each). The CDR3 consists of 15 residues. CDR1 DFQATT and CDR2 SNEGSKA come from the germline V gene (reference sequence). Between the trimmed V and J ends, which lost 6 bases and 2 bases, there was a span of 20 bases. The CDR3 spells CSAVRDGEFTYEQYF. As DNA, the CDR3 is TGCAGTGCCGTCAGGGACGGCGAGTTTACCTACGAGCAGTACTTC.

In its sample, this clonotype was seen a few times. The CDR3 nucleotides are TGTGCCAGCAGCCCGGTGGCTAGCTCCTACGAGCAGTACTTC. This sequence encodes CASSPVASSYEQYF. The chain couples TRBV5-8 to TRBJ2-7; D gene unclear. The CDR3 length is 14 residues. Germline loops: CDR1 SGHTS, CDR2 YDEGEE. V dropped 4 bases and J dropped 0 bases, with 11 bases sitting between them.

A word on this clonotype: The CDR3 ends on some other residue instead of the conserved phenylalanine or tryptophan, so this is likely a read error. The J gene is TRBJ1-5, the V gene TRBV5-6; no clear D. Trimming shortened V by 3 bases and J by 5 bases, and 6 bases separated the two germline ends. Per the germline V gene, CDR1 is SGHDT and CDR2 is YYEEEE. The CDR3 totals 12 residues. The CDR3 DNA is TGTGCCAGCAGCTCATTTGATCAGCCCCAGCATTCT. It yields the protein CASSSFDQPQHS.

The CDR3 loop reads CSVDQYNNEQFF. The CDR3 coding sequence is TGCAGCGTTGACCAGTACAACAATGAGCAGTTCTTC. V and J are TRBV29-1 and TRBJ2-1; D not certain. Between the trimmed V and J ends, which lost 3 bases and 5 bases, there was a span of 8 bases. The CDR3 is 12 amino acids. Germline assignment: CDR1 SQVTM and CDR2 ANQGSEA.